This TCR beta chain was recovered during a study of T-cell memory formation after mild COVID-19. Study-wide context: Across donors, TCR clusters were largely donor specific. Study outcomes and limitations: Day 37-peaking second-wave clones had unconfirmed SARS-CoV-2 specificity. CD4+ contracting clones were found mainly in CM and EM, and CD8+ ones in EMRA.

CDR3 length: 13 residues. Germline V CDR1 and CDR2: LNHDA, SQIVND (reference sequence). Constant-segment primers were used for 5'RACE, and the resulting TCR alpha and TCR beta cDNA libraries carried sample barcodes and UMIs. MiXCR, run by TCRdb on the 5' RACE reads, gives a single entry per CDR3 protein. The data show 450,000 to 650,000 distinct CDR3 sequences, with about 20% seen just once and around 9.2% held by the top ten. In its sample, this clonotype was seen once. Its specificity is not known. At one end the junction does not follow the germline gene, possibly because of a read error. V usage is TRBV19 and J usage is TRBJ2-1, with TRBD2 matching over 7 bases. Sequenced input: PBMCs or a T cell subset sorted from them (not recorded which). This receptor was identified in an adult woman who had mild COVID-19 (a few samples of this study predate the infection). Cell type and time point are not known. CDR3 in DNA: TGTGCCAGCGCCAGGCGGCTAGCGGACGAGCATTTCTTC. Translated, it gives CASARRLADEHFF.